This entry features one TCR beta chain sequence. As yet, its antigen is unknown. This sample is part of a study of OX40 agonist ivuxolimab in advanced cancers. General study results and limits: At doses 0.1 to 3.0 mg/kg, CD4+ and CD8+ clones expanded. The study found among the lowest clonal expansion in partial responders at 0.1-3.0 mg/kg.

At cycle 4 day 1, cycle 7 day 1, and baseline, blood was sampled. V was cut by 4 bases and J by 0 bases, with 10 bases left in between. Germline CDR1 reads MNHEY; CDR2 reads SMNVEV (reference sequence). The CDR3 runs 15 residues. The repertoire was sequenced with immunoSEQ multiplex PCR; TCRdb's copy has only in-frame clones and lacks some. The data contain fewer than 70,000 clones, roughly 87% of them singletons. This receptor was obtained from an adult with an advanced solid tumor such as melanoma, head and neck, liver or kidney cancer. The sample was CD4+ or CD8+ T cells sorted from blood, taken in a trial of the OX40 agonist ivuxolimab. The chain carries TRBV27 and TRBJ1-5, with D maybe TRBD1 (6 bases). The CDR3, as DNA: TGTGCCAGCAGTTCCGGACAGTATAGCAATCAGCCCCAGCATTTT. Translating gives CASSSGQYSNQPQHF.